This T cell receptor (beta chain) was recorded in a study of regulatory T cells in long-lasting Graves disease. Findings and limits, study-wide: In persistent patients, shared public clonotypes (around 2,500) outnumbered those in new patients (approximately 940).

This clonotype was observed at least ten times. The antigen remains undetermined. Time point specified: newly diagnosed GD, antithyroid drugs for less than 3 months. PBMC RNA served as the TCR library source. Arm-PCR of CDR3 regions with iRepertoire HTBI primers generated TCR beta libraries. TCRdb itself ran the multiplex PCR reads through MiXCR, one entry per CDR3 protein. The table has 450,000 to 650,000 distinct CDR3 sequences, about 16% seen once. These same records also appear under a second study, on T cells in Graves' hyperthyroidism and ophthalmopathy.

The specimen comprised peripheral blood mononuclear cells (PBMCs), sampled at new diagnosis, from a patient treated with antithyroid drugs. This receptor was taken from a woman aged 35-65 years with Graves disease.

The CDR3 sequence is CASSLRLAGDRNEQFF. Here the CDR3 DNA reads TGTGCCAGCAGCTTAAGATTAGCGGGGGACCGCAATGAGCAGTTCTTC. This sequence joins TRBV7-8 and TRBJ2-1, with 9 nucleotides matching TRBD2. The germline CDR1 and CDR2 sequences are SGHVS and FQNEAQ. Losses at the gene ends were 2 bases for V and 6 bases for J; bases not matched to a gene: 8. This CDR3 is built from 16 residues.